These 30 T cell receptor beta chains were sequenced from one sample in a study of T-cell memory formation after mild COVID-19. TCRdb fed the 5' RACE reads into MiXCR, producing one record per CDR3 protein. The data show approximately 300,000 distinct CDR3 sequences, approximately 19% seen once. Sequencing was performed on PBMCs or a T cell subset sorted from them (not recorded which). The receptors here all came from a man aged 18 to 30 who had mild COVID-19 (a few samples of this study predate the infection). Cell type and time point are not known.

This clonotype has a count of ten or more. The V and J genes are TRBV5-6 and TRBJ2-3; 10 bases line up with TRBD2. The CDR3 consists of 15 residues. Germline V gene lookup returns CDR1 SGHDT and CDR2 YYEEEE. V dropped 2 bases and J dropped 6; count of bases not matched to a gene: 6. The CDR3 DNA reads TGTGCCAGCAGCTTACCGGGACTAGCGCAGGATACGCAGTATTTT. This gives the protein CASSLPGLAQDTQYF.

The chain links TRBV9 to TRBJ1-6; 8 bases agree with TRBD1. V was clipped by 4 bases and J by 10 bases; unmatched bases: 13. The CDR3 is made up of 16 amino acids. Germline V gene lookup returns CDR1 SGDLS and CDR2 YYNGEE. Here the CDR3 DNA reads TGTGCCAGCAGCTTCCGAACCGGGACAGGAGAATCACCCCTCCACTTT. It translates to CASSFRTGTGESPLHF.

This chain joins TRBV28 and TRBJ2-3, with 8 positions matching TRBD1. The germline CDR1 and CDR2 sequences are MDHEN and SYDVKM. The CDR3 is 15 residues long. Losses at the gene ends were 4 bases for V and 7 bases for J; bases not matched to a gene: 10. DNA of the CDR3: TGTGCCAGCAGTTCCCTCACAGGGGGTGTTTATACGCAGTATTTT. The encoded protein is CASSSLTGGVYTQYF.

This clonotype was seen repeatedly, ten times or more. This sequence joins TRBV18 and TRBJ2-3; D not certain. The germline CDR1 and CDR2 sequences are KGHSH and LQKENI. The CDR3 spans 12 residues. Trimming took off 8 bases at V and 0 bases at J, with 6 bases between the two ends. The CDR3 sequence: CASSPSTDTQYF. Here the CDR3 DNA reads TGTGCCAGCAGCCCCAGCACAGATACGCAGTATTTT. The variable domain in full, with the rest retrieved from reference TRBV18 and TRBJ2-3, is NAGVMQNPRHLVRRRGQEARLRCSPMKGHSHVYWYRQLPEEGLKFMVYLQKENIIDESGMPKERFSAEFPKEGPSILRIQQVVRGDSAAYFCASSPSTDTQYFGPGTRLTVL.

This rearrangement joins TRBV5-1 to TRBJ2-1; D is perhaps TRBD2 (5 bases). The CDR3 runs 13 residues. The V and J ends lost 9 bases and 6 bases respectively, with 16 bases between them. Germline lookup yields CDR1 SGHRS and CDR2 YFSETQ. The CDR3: CATSPTGSNEQFF. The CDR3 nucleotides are TGCGCCACCAGTCCAACGGGGAGCAATGAGCAGTTCTTC. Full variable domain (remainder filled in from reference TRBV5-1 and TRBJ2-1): KAGVTQTPRYLIKTRGQQVTLSCSPISGHRSVSWYQQTPGQGLQFLFEYFSETQRNKGNFPGRFSGRQFSNSRSEMNVSTLELGDSALYLCATSPTGSNEQFFGPGTRLTVL.

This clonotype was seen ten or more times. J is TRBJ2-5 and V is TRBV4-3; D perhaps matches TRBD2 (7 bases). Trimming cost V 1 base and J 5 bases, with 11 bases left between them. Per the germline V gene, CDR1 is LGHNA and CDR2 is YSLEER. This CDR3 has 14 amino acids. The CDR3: CASSQGGGGETQYF. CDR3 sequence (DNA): TGCGCCAGCAGCCAAGGGGGGGGCGGCGAGACCCAGTACTTC.

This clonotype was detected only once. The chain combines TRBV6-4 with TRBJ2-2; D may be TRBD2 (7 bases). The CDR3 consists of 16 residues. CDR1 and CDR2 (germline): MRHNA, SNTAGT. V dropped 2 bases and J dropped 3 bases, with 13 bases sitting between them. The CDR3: CASSDPREGDTGELFF. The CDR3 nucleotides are TGTGCCAGCAGTGACCCCAGGGAGGGGGACACCGGGGAGCTGTTTTTT.

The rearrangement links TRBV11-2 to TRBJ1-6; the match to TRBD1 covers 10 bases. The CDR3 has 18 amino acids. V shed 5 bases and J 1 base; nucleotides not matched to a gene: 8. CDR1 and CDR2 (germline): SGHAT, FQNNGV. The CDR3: CASSLGQGVMSYNSPLHF. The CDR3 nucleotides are TGTGCCAGCAGCCTCGGACAGGGGGTAATGTCCTATAATTCACCCCTCCACTTT.

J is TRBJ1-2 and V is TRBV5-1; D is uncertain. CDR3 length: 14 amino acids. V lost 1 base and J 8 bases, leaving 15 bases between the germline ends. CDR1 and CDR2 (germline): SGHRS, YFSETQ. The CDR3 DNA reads TGCGCCAGCAGCTTGAGGCCAACCCGGGAGGGCTACACCTTC. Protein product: CASSLRPTREGYTF.

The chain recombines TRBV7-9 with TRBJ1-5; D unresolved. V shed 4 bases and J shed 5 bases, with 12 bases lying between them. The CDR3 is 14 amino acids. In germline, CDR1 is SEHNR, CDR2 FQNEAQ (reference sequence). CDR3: CASSSGNKYQPQHF. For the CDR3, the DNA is TGTGCCAGCAGCTCGGGAAACAAGTATCAGCCCCAGCATTTT.

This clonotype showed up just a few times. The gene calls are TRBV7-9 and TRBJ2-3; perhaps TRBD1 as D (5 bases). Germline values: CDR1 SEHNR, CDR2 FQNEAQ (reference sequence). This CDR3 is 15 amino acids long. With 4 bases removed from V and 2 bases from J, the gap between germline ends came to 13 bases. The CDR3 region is CASSSRQYFTDTQYF. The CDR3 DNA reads TGTGCCAGCAGCTCCCGACAGTACTTCACAGATACGCAGTATTTT.

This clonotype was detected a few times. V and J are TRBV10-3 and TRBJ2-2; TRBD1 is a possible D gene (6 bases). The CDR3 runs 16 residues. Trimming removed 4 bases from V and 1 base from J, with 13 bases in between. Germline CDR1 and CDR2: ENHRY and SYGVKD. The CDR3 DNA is TGTGCCATCAGTGCTAGAATACAGGGGAACACCGGGGAGCTGTTTTTT. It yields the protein CAISARIQGNTGELFF.

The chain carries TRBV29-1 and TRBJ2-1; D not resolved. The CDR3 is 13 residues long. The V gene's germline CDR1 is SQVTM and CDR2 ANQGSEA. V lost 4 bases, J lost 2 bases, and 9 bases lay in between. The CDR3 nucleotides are TGCAGCGTTGTGACACCGACCTACAATGAGCAGTTCTTC. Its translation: CSVVTPTYNEQFF.

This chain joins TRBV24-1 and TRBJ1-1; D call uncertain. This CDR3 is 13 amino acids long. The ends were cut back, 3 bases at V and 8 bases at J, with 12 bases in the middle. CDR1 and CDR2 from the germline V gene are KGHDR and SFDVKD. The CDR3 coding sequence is TGTGCCACCAGTGATCCTACGGGCGGGGAAGCTTTCTTT. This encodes CATSDPTGGEAFF.

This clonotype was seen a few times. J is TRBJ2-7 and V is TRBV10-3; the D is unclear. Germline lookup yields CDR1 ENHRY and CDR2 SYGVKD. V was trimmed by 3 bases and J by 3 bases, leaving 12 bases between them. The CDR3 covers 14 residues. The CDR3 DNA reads TGTGCCATCAGTGACCCCATCGGCGGCTACGAGCAGTACGTC. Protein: CAISDPIGGYEQYV.

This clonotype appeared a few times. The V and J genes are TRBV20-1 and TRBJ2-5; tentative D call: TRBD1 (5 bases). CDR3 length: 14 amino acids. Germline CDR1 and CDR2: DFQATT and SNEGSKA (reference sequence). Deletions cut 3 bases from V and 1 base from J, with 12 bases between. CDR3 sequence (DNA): TGCAGTGCTAGGGGGCTATACGGCCAAGAGACCCAGTACTTC. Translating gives CSARGLYGQETQYF.

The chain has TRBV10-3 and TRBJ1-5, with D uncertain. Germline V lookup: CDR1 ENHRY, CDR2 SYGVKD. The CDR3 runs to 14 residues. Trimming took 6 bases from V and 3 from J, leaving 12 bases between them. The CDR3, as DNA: TGTGCCATCAGCCCGGACGGCTCCAATCAGCCCCAGCATTTT. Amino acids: CAISPDGSNQPQHF.

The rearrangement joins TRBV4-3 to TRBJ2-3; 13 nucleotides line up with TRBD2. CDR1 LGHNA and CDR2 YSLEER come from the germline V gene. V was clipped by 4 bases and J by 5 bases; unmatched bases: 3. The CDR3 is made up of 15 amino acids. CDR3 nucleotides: TGCGCCAGCAGCCCCTGGACTAGCGGGGGAGATACGCAGTATTTT. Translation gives CASSPWTSGGDTQYF.

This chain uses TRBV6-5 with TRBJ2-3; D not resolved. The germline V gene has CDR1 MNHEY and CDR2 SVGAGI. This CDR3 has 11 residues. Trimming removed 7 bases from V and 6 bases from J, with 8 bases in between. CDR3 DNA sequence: TGTGCCAGCAAGGGTGTTGATACGCAGTATTTT. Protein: CASKGVDTQYF.

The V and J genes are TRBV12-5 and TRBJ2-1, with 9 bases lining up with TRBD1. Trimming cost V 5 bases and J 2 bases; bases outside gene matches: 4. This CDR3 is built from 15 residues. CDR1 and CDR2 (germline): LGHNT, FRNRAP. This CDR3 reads CASGRGQGAYNEQFF. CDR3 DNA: TGTGCTAGTGGTAGGGGACAGGGCGCCTACAATGAGCAGTTCTTC.

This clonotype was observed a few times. The CDR3 bases are TGCGCCAGCAGTCGGGGGACAGGGGGCCCCTATGGCTACACCTTC. It codes for CASSRGTGGPYGYTF. This sequence joins TRBV23-1 and TRBJ1-2, with TRBD1 matching 12 bases. TRBV23-1 is filed as an ORF, its function uncertain. V dropped 4 bases and J dropped 4; count of bases not matched to a gene: 4. The CDR3 length is 15 residues.

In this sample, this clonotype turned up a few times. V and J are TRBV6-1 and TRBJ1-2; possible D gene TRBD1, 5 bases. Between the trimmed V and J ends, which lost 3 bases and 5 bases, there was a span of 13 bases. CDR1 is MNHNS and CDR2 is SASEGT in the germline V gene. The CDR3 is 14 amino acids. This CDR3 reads CASSEGPAGYGYTF. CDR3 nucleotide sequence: TGTGCCAGCAGTGAGGGGCCAGCTGGGTATGGCTACACCTTC.

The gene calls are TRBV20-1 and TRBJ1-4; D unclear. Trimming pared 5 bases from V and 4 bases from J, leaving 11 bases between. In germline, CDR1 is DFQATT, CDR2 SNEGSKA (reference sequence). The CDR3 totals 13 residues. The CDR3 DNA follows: TGCAGTGCTCGCGCCGGTTTTAATGAAAAACTGTTTTTT. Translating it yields CSARAGFNEKLFF.

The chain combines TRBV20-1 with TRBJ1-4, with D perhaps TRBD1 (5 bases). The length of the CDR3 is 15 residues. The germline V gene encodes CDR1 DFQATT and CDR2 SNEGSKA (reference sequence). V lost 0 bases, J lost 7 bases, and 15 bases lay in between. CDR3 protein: CSARDGARGSEKLFF. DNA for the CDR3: TGCAGTGCTAGAGATGGGGCACGAGGGAGTGAAAAACTGTTTTTT.

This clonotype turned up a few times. The CDR3 coding sequence is TGTGCCAGCAGCTTGGGCTATGGCTACACCTTC. Amino acids: CASSLGYGYTF. The chain uses TRBV12-3 or TRBV12-4 and TRBJ1-2, with unresolved D. The CDR3 is 11 residues long. The V gene lost 6 bases and the J gene lost 4 bases, with 6 bases spanning the gap.

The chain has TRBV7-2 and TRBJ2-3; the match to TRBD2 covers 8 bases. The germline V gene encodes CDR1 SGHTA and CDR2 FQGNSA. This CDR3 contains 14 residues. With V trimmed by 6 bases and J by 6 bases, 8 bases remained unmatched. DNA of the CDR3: TGTGCCAGCAGTAGGACTAGCAGTGGGGATACGCAGTATTTT. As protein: CASSRTSSGDTQYF.

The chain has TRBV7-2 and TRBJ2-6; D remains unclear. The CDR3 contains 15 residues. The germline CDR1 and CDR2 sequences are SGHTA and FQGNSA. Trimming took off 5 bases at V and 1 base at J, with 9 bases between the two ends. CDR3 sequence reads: CASSQQYSGANVLTF. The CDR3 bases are TGTGCCAGCAGCCAGCAGTATTCTGGGGCCAACGTCCTGACTTTC. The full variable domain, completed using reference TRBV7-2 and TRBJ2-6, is GAGVSQSPSNKVTEKGKDVELRCDPISGHTALYWYRQSLGQGLEFLIYFQGNSAPDKSGLPSDRFSAERTGGSVSTLTIQRTQQEDSAVYLCASSQQYSGANVLTFGAGSRLTVL.

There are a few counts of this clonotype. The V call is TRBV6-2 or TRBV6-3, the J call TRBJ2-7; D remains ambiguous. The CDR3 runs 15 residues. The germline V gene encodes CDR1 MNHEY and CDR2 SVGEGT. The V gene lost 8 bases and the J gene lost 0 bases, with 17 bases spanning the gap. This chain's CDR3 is CASGPRSRGSYEQYV. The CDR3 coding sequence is TGTGCCAGCGGCCCCCGTTCGCGAGGCTCCTACGAGCAGTACGTC.

The CDR3 DNA follows: TGCAGTGCTCGACAGGGAGGGAATCAGCCCCAGCATTTT. It specifies CSARQGGNQPQHF. The J gene is TRBJ1-5, the V gene TRBV20-1; 7 bases fit TRBD1. CDR3 length: 13 residues. Germline assignment: CDR1 DFQATT and CDR2 SNEGSKA (reference sequence). Trimming at V came to 5 bases and at J to 4 bases, leaving 5 bases not matched to a gene.

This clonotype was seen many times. As DNA, the CDR3 is TGCAGCGTTAAGGGGGGTGATAACTATGGCTACACCTTC. Its protein product is CSVKGGDNYGYTF. The chain combines TRBV29-1 with TRBJ1-2; D possibly corresponds to TRBD1 (6 bases). This CDR3 contains 13 residues. V lost 5 bases to trimming and J lost 1 base, with 11 bases between them. Germline values: CDR1 SQVTM, CDR2 ANQGSEA.